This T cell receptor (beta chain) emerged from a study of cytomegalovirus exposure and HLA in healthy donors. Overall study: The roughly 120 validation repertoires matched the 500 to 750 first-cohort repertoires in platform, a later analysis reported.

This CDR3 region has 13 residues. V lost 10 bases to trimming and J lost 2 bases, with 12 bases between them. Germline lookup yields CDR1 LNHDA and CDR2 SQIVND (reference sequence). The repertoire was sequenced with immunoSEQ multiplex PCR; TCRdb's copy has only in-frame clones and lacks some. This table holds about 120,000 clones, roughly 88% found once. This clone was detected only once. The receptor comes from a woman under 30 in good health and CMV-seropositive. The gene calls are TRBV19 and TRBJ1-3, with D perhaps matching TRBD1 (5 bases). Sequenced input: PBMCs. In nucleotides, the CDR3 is TGTGCCACCGCCAGGGTGCCTGGAAACACCATATATTTT. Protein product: CATARVPGNTIYF.